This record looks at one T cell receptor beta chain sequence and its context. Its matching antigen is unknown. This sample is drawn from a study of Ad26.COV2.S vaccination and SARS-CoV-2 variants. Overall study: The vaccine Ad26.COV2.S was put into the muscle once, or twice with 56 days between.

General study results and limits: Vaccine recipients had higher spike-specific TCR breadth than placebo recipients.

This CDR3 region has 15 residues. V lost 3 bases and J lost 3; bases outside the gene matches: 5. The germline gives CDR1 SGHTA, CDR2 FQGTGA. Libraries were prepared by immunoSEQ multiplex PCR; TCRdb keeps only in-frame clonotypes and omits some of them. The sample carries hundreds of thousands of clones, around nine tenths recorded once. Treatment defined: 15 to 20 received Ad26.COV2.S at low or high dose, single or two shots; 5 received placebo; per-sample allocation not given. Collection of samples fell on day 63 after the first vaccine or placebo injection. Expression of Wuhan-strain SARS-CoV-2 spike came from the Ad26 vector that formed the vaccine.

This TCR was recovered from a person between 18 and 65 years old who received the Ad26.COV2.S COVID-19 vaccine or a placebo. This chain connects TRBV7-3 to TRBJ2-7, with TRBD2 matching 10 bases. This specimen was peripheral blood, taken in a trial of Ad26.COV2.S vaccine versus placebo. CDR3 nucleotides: TGTGCCAGCAGCTTTCAGCCTAGCGGGGGCTACGAGCAGTACTTC. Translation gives CASSFQPSGGYEQYF.